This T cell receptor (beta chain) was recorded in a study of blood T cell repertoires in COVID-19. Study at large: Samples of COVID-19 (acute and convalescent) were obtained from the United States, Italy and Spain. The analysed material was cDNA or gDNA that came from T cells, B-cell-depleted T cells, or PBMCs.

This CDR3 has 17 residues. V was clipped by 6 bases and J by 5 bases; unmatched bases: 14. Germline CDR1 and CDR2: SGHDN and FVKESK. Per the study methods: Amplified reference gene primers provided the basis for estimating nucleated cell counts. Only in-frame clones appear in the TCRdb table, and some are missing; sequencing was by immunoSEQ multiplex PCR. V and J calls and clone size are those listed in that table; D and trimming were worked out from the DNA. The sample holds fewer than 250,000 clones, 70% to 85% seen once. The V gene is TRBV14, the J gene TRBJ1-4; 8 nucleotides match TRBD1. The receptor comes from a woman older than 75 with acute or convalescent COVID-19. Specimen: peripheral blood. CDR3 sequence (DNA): TGTGCCAGCAGTCGTCAACTCTCGACAGGGGTAAATGAAAAACTGTTTTTT. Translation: CASSRQLSTGVNEKLFF.